This T cell receptor (beta chain) was identified during a study of cytomegalovirus exposure and HLA in healthy donors. Sequencing was performed with immunoSEQ multiplex PCR; in TCRdb, only in-frame clones are kept and a portion is missing. The profile shows some 130,000 clones, roughly 90% of them singletons. The 120-subject validation cohort, separate from the approximately 670-subject first cohort, included the donors. Overall study findings and caveats: Most sequenced TCRs were rare (though some public TCRs occurred in many donors). The authors confirmed in vitro that a few CMV-associated chains were specific for CMV antigens. Some TCR beta chains (roughly 150 of them) were listed as cytomegalovirus-associated.

About this clone itself: The antigen is undetermined.

The receptor was isolated from a woman between 18 and 29 years old in good health and CMV-seropositive. The sample was PBMCs.

The CDR3 protein is CAWSVRGGARDTQYF. CDR3 sequence (DNA): TGTGCCTGGAGTGTACGGGGAGGGGCCCGAGATACGCAGTATTTT. The chain couples TRBV30 to TRBJ2-3; TRBD2 aligns across 7 bases. V shed 0 bases, J shed 5 bases, and the junction held 8 bases outside the gene matches. There are 15 residues in the CDR3. The germline V gene has CDR1 GTSNPN and CDR2 SVGIG (reference sequence).